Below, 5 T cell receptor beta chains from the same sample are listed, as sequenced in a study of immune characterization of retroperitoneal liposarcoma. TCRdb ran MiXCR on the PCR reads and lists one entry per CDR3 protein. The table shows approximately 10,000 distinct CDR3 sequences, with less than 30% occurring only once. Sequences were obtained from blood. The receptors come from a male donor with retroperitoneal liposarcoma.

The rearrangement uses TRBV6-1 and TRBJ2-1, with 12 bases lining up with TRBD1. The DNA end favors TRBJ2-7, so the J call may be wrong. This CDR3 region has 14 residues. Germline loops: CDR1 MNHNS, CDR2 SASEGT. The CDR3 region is CAYGTGGASYEQYF. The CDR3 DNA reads TGTGCCTACGGGACAGGGGGCGCTTCCTACGAGCAGTACTTC.

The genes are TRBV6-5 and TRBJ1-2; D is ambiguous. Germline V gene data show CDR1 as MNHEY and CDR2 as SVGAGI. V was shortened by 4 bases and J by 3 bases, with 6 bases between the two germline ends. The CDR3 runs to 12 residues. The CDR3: CASSLGDYGYTF. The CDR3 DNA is TGTGCCAGCAGTTTGGGTGACTATGGCTACACCTTC.

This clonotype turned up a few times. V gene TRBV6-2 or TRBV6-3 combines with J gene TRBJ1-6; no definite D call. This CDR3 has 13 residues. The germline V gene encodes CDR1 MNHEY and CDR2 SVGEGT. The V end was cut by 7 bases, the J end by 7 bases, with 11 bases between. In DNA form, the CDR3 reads TGTGCCAGCAAGGTAGGACGGAATTCACCCCTCCACTTT. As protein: CASKVGRNSPLHF.

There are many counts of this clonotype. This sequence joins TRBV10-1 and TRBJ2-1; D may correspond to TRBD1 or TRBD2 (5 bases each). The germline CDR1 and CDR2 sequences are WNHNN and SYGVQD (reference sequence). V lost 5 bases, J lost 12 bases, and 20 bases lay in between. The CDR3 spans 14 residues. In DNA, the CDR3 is TGCGCCAGCAGTACCACCGGGACCCCCCTCGTGCAGTTCTTC. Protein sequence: CASSTTGTPLVQFF.

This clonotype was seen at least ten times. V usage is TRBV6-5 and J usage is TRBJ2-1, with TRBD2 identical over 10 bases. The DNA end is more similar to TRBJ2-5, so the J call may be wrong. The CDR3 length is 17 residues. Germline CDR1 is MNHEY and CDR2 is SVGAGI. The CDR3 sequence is CASSYFAASGGGETQYF. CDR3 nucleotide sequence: TGTGCCAGCAGTTACTTCGCGGCTAGCGGGGGCGGGGAGACCCAGTACTTC.